The rows below give T cell receptor beta chains drawn from one sample of a study of molecular identifiers for immune sequencing clone quantification. Each CDR3 protein is one row after TCRdb ran MiXCR on the PCR reads. The sample lists about 640,000 distinct CDR3 sequences, less than 20% occurring once. Source material: naive CD8+ T cells from blood, with Jurkat cell RNA spiked in. All receptors derive from a human donor in good health. Some libraries in this study had Jurkat cell RNA spiked in. CDR3s include the opening cysteine and the closing phenylalanine or tryptophan. A D gene is named only where the DNA matches it firmly. Size values are once, few and many counts, or a class for expanded clones, and some rows have none.

d_call,clone_size,v_call,j_call,cdr3_nt,cdr3_aa
NA,many,TRBV2,TRBJ1-5,TGTGCCAGCAGTGAACGGGAGGGGTTGGTCCTTCAGCCCCAGCATTTT,CASSEREGLVLQPQHF
NA,NA,TRBV10-2,TRBJ2-5,TGCGCCAGCAGTGAGGTTCCTAGCGTGGAGACCCAGTACTTC,CASSEVPSVETQYF
NA,many,TRBV3-1,TRBJ2-3,TGTGCCAGCAGCCAAGATCGGGGGGCGTTAACAGATACGCAGTATTTT,CASSQDRGALTDTQYF
NA,few,TRBV7-9,TRBJ2-1,TGTGCCAGCAGCTTAGCGCAGGTAATTCCCAATGAGCAGTTCTTC,CASSLAQVIPNEQFF
NA,many,TRBV7-2,TRBJ1-2,TGTGCCAGCAGCTTCCTATCCGACTATGGCTACACCTTC,CASSFLSDYGYTF
TRBD1,NA,TRBV27,TRBJ1-6,TGTGCCAGCCGTTCCCAAAGACAGGGGGATAATTCACCCCTCCACTTT,CASRSQRQGDNSPLHF
NA,NA,TRBV6-6,TRBJ2-1,TGTGCCAGCGGGGCGGCCCCCCACGGTGAGCAGTTCTTC,CASGAAPHGEQFF
TRBD2,many,TRBV4-3,TRBJ2-7,TGCGCCAGCAGCCAAGACACTAGCGGTGCCTACGAGCAGTACTTC,CASSQDTSGAYEQYF
NA,few,TRBV21-1,TRBJ2-2,TGTGCCAGCCCCAGACCGTTAGGGTTGGGCACCGGGGAGCTGTTTTTT,CASPRPLGLGTGELFF
NA,many,TRBV7-9,TRBJ2-7,TGTGCCAGCAGCTCTCAGTACGAGCAGTACTTC,CASSSQYEQYF
TRBD2,NA,TRBV6-6,TRBJ2-2,TGTGCCCATCGGGGAAAGGCGGGAGGTATCCCCGGGGAGCTGTTTTTT,CAHRGKAGGIPGELFF
NA,many,TRBV27,TRBJ2-4,TGTGCCAGCAGTTTACAGGGACACGAAAACATTCAGTACTTC,CASSLQGHENIQYF
TRBD2,many,TRBV6-2/TRBV6-3,TRBJ2-7,TGTGCCAGCACCTCCCCCGGTGCGGGAGTCGGCGAGCAGTACTTC,CASTSPGAGVGEQYF
NA,NA,TRBV19,TRBJ2-1,TGTGCCAGTAGTTGGGGGGTGGACAATGAGCAGTTCTTC,CASSWGVDNEQFF
NA,many,TRBV6-2/TRBV6-3,TRBJ2-7,TGTGCCAGCGGGTACAGGATAGCCTACGAGCAGTACTTC,CASGYRIAYEQYF
TRBD2,few,TRBV3-1,TRBJ2-5,TGTGCCAGCAGCCATTACCCGGGGCTAGCGGGGCGGGAGACCCAGTACTTC,CASSHYPGLAGRETQYF
TRBD2,NA,TRBV4-3,TRBJ2-7,TGCGCCAGCAGCCGATTCCTAGCGGGGGCCGCCTGCGAGCAGTACTTC,CASSRFLAGAACEQYF
NA,many,TRBV9,TRBJ2-5,TGTGCCAGCAGCCCTCACGGGGAGTACCAAGAGACCCAGTACTTC,CASSPHGEYQETQYF
NA,NA,TRBV7-6,TRBJ2-1,TGTGCCAGCAGCTTAGAGCGTGACAGTTCTTCCTACAATGAGCAGTTCTTC,CASSLERDSSSYNEQFF
NA,many,TRBV4-1,TRBJ2-7,TGCGCCAGCAGCCAGACAGGCACCTACGAGCAGTACTTC,CASSQTGTYEQYF
TRBD1,many,TRBV28,TRBJ1-2,TGTGCCAGCAGTTCCGGACAGGGCTGGTATGGCTACACCTTC,CASSSGQGWYGYTF
NA,many,TRBV6-5,TRBJ2-7,TGTGCCAGCAGTTACTCGACTCCGACGCCGGATACAAGCCCTTCCTACGAGCAGTACTTC,CASSYSTPTPDTSPSYEQYF
TRBD1,many,TRBV2,TRBJ2-7,TGTGCCAGCAGCAGGGGGCAAGGGCAGTACTTC,CASSRGQGQYF
NA,NA,TRBV13,TRBJ1-4,TGTGCCAGCAGCTTAATGGGGGAACCAGCTAATGAAAAACTGTTTTTT,CASSLMGEPANEKLFF
NA,many,TRBV27,TRBJ2-7,TGTGCCAGCAGTTTTACAGGGTGGTCGGGACAGCAGTACTTC,CASSFTGWSGQQYF
TRBD1,NA,TRBV23-1,TRBJ1-5,TGCTCCAGCACCGGCGAGGGGGCGCGACAGCCCCAGCATTTT,CSSTGEGARQPQHF
NA,many,TRBV4-2,TRBJ2-3,TGTGCCAGCAGCCAAGGTACTACGCAGTATTTT,CASSQGTTQYF
NA,NA,TRBV20-1,TRBJ2-7,TGCAGTGCTAGAGGCCGGACTTACTACGAGCAGTACTTC,CSARGRTYYEQYF
TRBD2,NA,TRBV4-3,TRBJ2-1,TGCGCCAGCAGCCAAGATAGAGCGGGAGGGCCCGTCAATGAGCAGTTCTTC,CASSQDRAGGPVNEQFF
NA,NA,TRBV12-3/TRBV12-4,TRBJ1-2,TGTGCCAGCAGTTGGAGGACAACCTATGGCTACACCTTC,CASSWRTTYGYTF
TRBD2,many,TRBV7-2,TRBJ2-7,TGTGCCAGCAGCTTCCGGACTAGCCATTACGAGCAGTACTTC,CASSFRTSHYEQYF
NA,many,TRBV6-5,TRBJ1-6,TGTGCCAGCGGGGTTGGAAGTTCACCCCTCCACTTT,CASGVGSSPLHF
TRBD1,many,TRBV6-5,TRBJ2-1,TGTGCCAGCAGACGACAGGGGGTTGTAAATGAGCAGTTCTTC,CASRRQGVVNEQFF
NA,few,TRBV20-1,TRBJ2-5,TGCAGTGCCCAATTTTTGGGAGAGACCCAGTACTTC,CSAQFLGETQYF
NA,many,TRBV12-5,TRBJ1-5,TGTGCTAGTGGATATAGCAATCAGCCCCAGCATTTT,CASGYSNQPQHF
NA,few,TRBV12-3/TRBV12-4,TRBJ2-5,TGTGCCAGCAGGGGAAAAGAGACCCAGTACTTC,CASRGKETQYF
TRBD2,many,TRBV27,TRBJ2-3,TGTGCCAGCAGTTCCCTCTCTCCAAGCGGGGGGGTCACAGATACGCAGTATTTT,CASSSLSPSGGVTDTQYF
TRBD1,few,TRBV7-6,TRBJ1-6,TGTGCCAGCAGCTTTTCTCCGGGACAGAATTTAACACCCCTCCACTTT,CASSFSPGQNLTPLHF
NA,many,TRBV6-2/TRBV6-3,TRBJ2-1,TGTGCCAGCAGTTACGGCTGGATTGAGCAGTTCTTC,CASSYGWIEQFF
TRBD1,NA,TRBV5-8,TRBJ2-7,TGTGCCAGCAGTAGGGACAGGGGGCGCTCCTACGAGCAGTACTTC,CASSRDRGRSYEQYF
NA,many,TRBV6-1,TRBJ2-1,TGTGCCAGCAGTGAATATCGCTACAATGAGCAGTTCTTC,CASSEYRYNEQFF
NA,few,TRBV5-1,TRBJ2-7,TGCGCCAGCAGCTTGGATATGACCTACGAGCAGTACTTC,CASSLDMTYEQYF
NA,many,TRBV6-2/TRBV6-3,TRBJ1-1,TGTGCCAGCAGTTACGTGTCGGGCACTGAAGCTTTCTTT,CASSYVSGTEAFF
NA,many,TRBV27,TRBJ1-1,TGTGCCAGCGGGACCATGAACACTGAAGCTTTCTTT,CASGTMNTEAFF
NA,many,TRBV2,TRBJ2-1,TGTGCCAGCAGTGAACCAAACTCCTACAATGAGCAGTTCTTC,CASSEPNSYNEQFF
NA,many,TRBV20-1,TRBJ2-5,TGCAGTGCTAGAGCCTCCCCCGGACAACCCGGGGAGACCCAGTACTTC,CSARASPGQPGETQYF
TRBD1,few,TRBV6-2/TRBV6-3,TRBJ1-1,TGTGCCAGCAGTTACGGCACGGGACAGGGGCCTTTGGGCACTGAAGCTTTCTTT,CASSYGTGQGPLGTEAFF
NA,many,TRBV4-1,TRBJ2-7,TGCGCCAGCAGCCCCGATGGACCGACAGGAAGTTTCTACGAGCAGTACTTC,CASSPDGPTGSFYEQYF
NA,many,TRBV7-9,TRBJ2-7,TGTGCCAGCAGCCCGGGGGACTCCTTATACGAGCAGTACTTC,CASSPGDSLYEQYF
NA,NA,TRBV19,TRBJ2-2,TGTGCCAGTAGTTCCCTTCGGCAGGGTAAAGGGTCCGGGGAGCTGTTTTTT,CASSSLRQGKGSGELFF
NA,NA,TRBV4-3,TRBJ1-6,TGCGCCAGCAGCCAACGGGACGTCAGGAGCTCCTGTAATTCACCCCTCCACTTT,CASSQRDVRSSCNSPLHF
NA,many,TRBV3-1,TRBJ2-1,TGTGCCAGCAGCCAACGGTACAATGAGCAGTTCTTC,CASSQRYNEQFF
TRBD1,many,TRBV28,TRBJ1-1,TGTGCCAGCAGCCTTCCCCTTCGGACAGGGCGAGTTCCTGAAGCTTTCTTT,CASSLPLRTGRVPEAFF
NA,NA,TRBV20-1,TRBJ2-1,TGCAGTGCCACCCACCCAGGCGGGATGGCCTACAATGAGCAGTTCTTC,CSATHPGGMAYNEQFF
TRBD1,many,TRBV28,TRBJ2-7,TGTGCCTCCTCGATGGGACAGGGGCCCTACGAGCAGTACTTC,CASSMGQGPYEQYF